This entry lists 24 T cell receptor beta chains sequenced from one sample in a study of shared clonotypes between healthy human individuals. Sequencing was performed with immunoSEQ multiplex PCR; in TCRdb, only in-frame clones are kept and a portion is missing. The profile covers about 490,000 clones, with roughly 85% appearing a single time and less than 15% taken by the ten largest. Material: PBMCs. The receptors were sampled from a woman between 40 and 50 years old in good health. Some clones in this sample may be carry-over from other donors' samples.

CDR3 nucleotides: TGTGCCAGCAGCTCGGGACTAGCGGGTCCGAGCTCCTACGAGCAGTACTTC. This sequence encodes CASSSGLAGPSSYEQYF. The gene calls are TRBV7-2 and TRBJ2-7; 12 bases map to TRBD2. The germline V gene has CDR1 SGHTA and CDR2 FQGNSA. Losses at the gene ends were 4 bases for V and 0 bases for J; bases not matched to a gene: 7. This CDR3 has 17 amino acids.

The rearrangement joins TRBV28 to TRBJ2-7, with a possible D match to TRBD2 (7 bases). Deletions cut 6 bases from V and 0 bases from J, with 18 bases between. Germline CDR1 and CDR2: MDHEN and SYDVKM. CDR3 length: 16 amino acids. In nucleotides, the CDR3 is TGTGCCAGCAGACCCCGGGGGGCCCTACCCTCCTACGAGCAGTACTTC. Translated: CASRPRGALPSYEQYF.

CDR3 sequence: CASSTGLAEETQYF. The CDR3 DNA reads TGTGCCAGCAGCACCGGACTAGCGGAAGAGACCCAGTACTTC. This chain uses TRBV7-9 with TRBJ2-5, with 10 nucleotides matching TRBD2. V gave up 5 bases and J gave up 3 bases; unmatched junction bases: 3. The germline V gene encodes CDR1 SEHNR and CDR2 FQNEAQ (reference sequence). CDR3 length: 14 amino acids. The full variable domain, with the rest looked up from reference TRBV7-9 and TRBJ2-5, is DTGVSQNPRHKITKRGQNVTFRCDPISEHNRLYWYRQTLGQGPEFLTYFQNEAQLEKSRLLSDRFSAERPKGSFSTLEIQRTEQGDSAMYLCASSTGLAEETQYFGPGTRLLVL.

This clone was picked up a small number of times. The same CDR3 can be traced to other DNA sequences in this sample. The chain couples TRBV5-1 to TRBJ2-7; TRBD1 might be the D (5 bases). The CDR3 extends over 14 amino acids. Germline V gives CDR1 SGHRS, CDR2 YFSETQ. Trimming stripped 2 bases from V and 0 bases from J, with 9 bases between. CDR3 sequence (DNA): TGCGCCAGCAGCTTCCAGGGCGGCTCCTACGAGCAGTACTTC. It translates to CASSFQGGSYEQYF.

The chain employs TRBV4-1 and TRBJ1-4, with TRBD1 matching over 8 bases. Germline lookup yields CDR1 MGHRA and CDR2 YSYEKL. The CDR3 loop spans 14 amino acids. The J segment lost 4 bases and the V segment lost 4 bases, leaving 2 bases of the junction unmatched. The CDR3 DNA follows: TGCGCCAGCAGCCGGACAGGGCTTAATGAAAAACTGTTTTTT. Its translation is CASSRTGLNEKLFF.

The chain links TRBV2 to TRBJ2-7; D not resolved. Trimming cost V 5 bases and J 1 base, with 12 bases left between them. This CDR3 has 14 residues. CDR1 is SNHLY and CDR2 is FYNNEI in the germline V gene. As DNA, the CDR3 is TGTGCCAGCAGTTGGCAGGCCTTATCCTACGAGCAGTACTTC. This codes for CASSWQALSYEQYF.

The chain links TRBV5-1 to TRBJ2-1; TRBD2 matches 9 bases. The junction had 14 bases not matched to a gene; V was cut back by 4 bases and J by 0 bases. This CDR3 spans 19 amino acids. Germline V lookup: CDR1 SGHRS, CDR2 YFSETQ. This CDR3 reads CASSPMELAGTSSYNEQFF. The CDR3 nucleotides are TGCGCCAGCAGCCCAATGGAACTAGCGGGTACAAGCTCCTACAATGAGCAGTTCTTC.

On this clone: Compared with germline, one end of the junction differs, possibly owing to a read error. The gene calls are TRBV28 and TRBJ1-5; tentative D call: TRBD1 (5 bases). Germline CDR1 reads MDHEN; CDR2 reads SYDVKM. The CDR3 contains 12 residues. The CDR3 DNA sequence: TGTGCCAGCAGTTGGGCGTCTGGGCAGGGTTTTTTC. Translation: CASSWASGQGFF.

This clone was detected once. The V call is TRBV18, the J call TRBJ2-1; weak D call: TRBD2 (7 bases). Germline CDR1 and CDR2: KGHSH and LQKENI. The CDR3 is made up of 15 amino acids. Deletions cut 3 bases from V and 9 bases from J, with 18 bases between. The CDR3 DNA reads TGTGCCAGCTCACCGCCAATCGGGGGCGGGGGTGAGCAGTTCTTC. Amino acids: CASSPPIGGGGEQFF.

This sequence joins TRBV10-1 and TRBJ2-1; D remains ambiguous. Germline loops: CDR1 WNHNN, CDR2 SYGVQD (reference sequence). CDR3 size: 14 residues. Deletions cut 4 bases from V and 4 bases from J, with 11 bases between. The CDR3 sequence: CASSAEPEYNEQFF. DNA for the CDR3: TGCGCCAGCAGTGCAGAACCAGAGTACAATGAGCAGTTCTTC.

This rearrangement joins TRBV5-8 to TRBJ2-7; unclear D gene. There are 13 residues in the CDR3. The germline V gene has CDR1 SGHTS and CDR2 YDEGEE. Trimming left V 0 bases short and J 2 bases short, with 6 bases between. Written as DNA, the CDR3 is TGTGCCAGCAGCTTGGCAGTTCCCTACGAGCAGTACTTC. It specifies CASSLAVPYEQYF.

J is TRBJ2-1 and V is TRBV5-4; TRBD2 agrees at 7 bases. Germline CDR1 is SGHNT and CDR2 is YYREEE (reference sequence). The CDR3 sequence is 15 residues long. V trimming: 0 bases; J trimming: 3 bases; junction bases outside the gene matches: 3. The CDR3: CASSLDLAVYNEQFF. The CDR3 DNA follows: TGTGCCAGCAGCTTGGATCTAGCGGTCTACAATGAGCAGTTCTTC.

The chain uses TRBV7-2 and TRBJ2-7; 13 bases are a match to TRBD2. Germline CDR1 and CDR2: SGHTA and FQGNSA. The CDR3 is made up of 15 amino acids. The V and J ends lost 4 bases and 7 bases, in that order; junction bases with no gene match: 7. CDR3 coding DNA: TGTGCCAGCAGCTCCGGACTAGCGGGAGAGGGTGAGCAGTACTTC. Its protein is CASSSGLAGEGEQYF.

This rearrangement joins TRBV7-9 to TRBJ1-3; TRBD1 matches at 7 bases. In germline, CDR1 is SEHNR, CDR2 FQNEAQ (reference sequence). The J segment lost 2 bases and the V segment lost 8 bases, leaving 3 bases of the junction unmatched. The CDR3 contains 13 residues. The CDR3 DNA follows: TGTGCCAGCCGCACAGGGGCTGGAAACACCATATATTTT. Encoded protein: CASRTGAGNTIYF.

The chain's CDR3 is CASSQPGLGETQYF. CDR3 in DNA: TGTGCCAGCAGCCAACCGGGACTAGGAGAGACCCAGTACTTC. This chain links TRBV4-2 with TRBJ2-5; 8 bases fit TRBD2. CDR1 LGHNA and CDR2 YNFKEQ come from the germline V gene. The CDR3 loop spans 14 amino acids. Trimming removed 2 bases from V and 4 bases from J; junction bases left unmatched: 3.

The chain combines TRBV5-6 with TRBJ1-4; D perhaps matches TRBD1 (6 bases). V lost 0 bases and J 3 bases, leaving 9 bases between the germline ends. The germline CDR1 and CDR2 sequences are SGHDT and YYEEEE. This CDR3 is 15 amino acids long. The CDR3 protein is CASSLVTGPNEKLFF. CDR3 in DNA: TGTGCCAGCAGCTTGGTGACAGGCCCTAATGAAAAACTGTTTTTT.

The rearrangement uses TRBV30 and TRBJ2-5; D call uncertain. Deletions cut 2 bases from V and 4 bases from J, with 11 bases between. Germline CDR1 and CDR2: GTSNPN and SVGIG (reference sequence). This CDR3 comprises 13 residues. In DNA form, the CDR3 reads TGTGCCTGGAGTCCCTCACCGCGAGAGACCCAGTACTTC. The encoded protein is CAWSPSPRETQYF.

The V call is TRBV6-1, the J call TRBJ1-2, with D possibly TRBD1 on 6 matching bases. CDR3 length: 15 residues. Trimming stripped 2 bases from V and 4 bases from J, with 14 bases between. The V gene's germline CDR1 is MNHNS and CDR2 SASEGT. The CDR3 sequence is CASSESPGQLYGYTF. CDR3 DNA: TGTGCCAGCAGTGAAAGTCCCGGACAGCTCTATGGCTACACCTTC.

To note about this clone: Being one base from a much bigger clone, this may be a read error. The chain joins TRBV2 to TRBJ1-6; D remains ambiguous. V lost 2 bases and J 13 bases, leaving 15 bases between the germline ends. The CDR3 runs to 14 residues. Per the germline V gene, CDR1 is SNHLY and CDR2 is FYNNEI. The CDR3 DNA follows: TGTGCCAGCAGTGAAACGGCAGCGTTCCCCCCCCTCCACTTT. This encodes CASSETAAFPPLHF.

The chain employs TRBV11-2 and TRBJ2-7; D gene unclear. The CDR3 consists of 14 residues. Trimming took 8 bases from V and 5 from J, leaving 19 bases between them. Germline-derived CDR1 and CDR2 are SGHAT and FQNNGV. The CDR3 protein is CASGSPRWSHEQYF. CDR3 nucleotide sequence: TGTGCCAGCGGGTCGCCCAGGTGGAGCCACGAGCAGTACTTC. Together with reference TRBV11-2 and TRBJ2-7, the CDR3 gives the full variable domain: EAGVAQSPRYKIIEKRQSVAFWCNPISGHATLYWYQQILGQGPKLLIQFQNNGVVDDSQLPKDRFSAERLKGVDSTLKIQPAKLEDSAVYLCASGSPRWSHEQYFGPGTRLTVT.

V gene TRBV28 combines with J gene TRBJ1-4, with D perhaps TRBD1 (5 bases). Germline CDR1 reads MDHEN; CDR2 reads SYDVKM. This CDR3 spans 14 amino acids. V was pared by 6 bases and J by 7 bases, with 15 bases between. In DNA form, the CDR3 reads TGTGCCAGCAGCGATCAGGGCCCCGGTGAAAAACTGTTTTTT. It is translated as CASSDQGPGEKLFF.

This clone was observed once. This chain joins TRBV2 and TRBJ2-3; 8 bases align to TRBD2. J gave up 3 bases and V 1 base, and 9 bases lay outside the gene matches. Germline V gene data show CDR1 as SNHLY and CDR2 as FYNNEI. There are 17 residues in the CDR3. The CDR3 reads CASSEEFAGGLTDTQYF. Written as DNA, the CDR3 is TGTGCCAGCAGTGAAGAATTTGCGGGAGGCTTGACAGATACGCAGTATTTT.

The V gene is TRBV28, the J gene TRBJ2-1; 11 nucleotides match TRBD1. The trim removed 7 bases at V and 7 bases at J, leaving 18 bases unmatched. The CDR3 totals 18 residues. Germline assignment: CDR1 MDHEN and CDR2 SYDVKM. The CDR3 DNA sequence: TGTGCCAGCACCTCCGCCCGGGACAGGGGGTTTCATCTGAATGAGCAGTTCTTC. Its translation: CASTSARDRGFHLNEQFF.

The V gene is TRBV6-1, the J gene TRBJ1-2; TRBD1 is a possible D gene (6 bases). The CDR3 consists of 13 residues. Deletions cut 1 base from V and 8 bases from J, with 11 bases between. Looked up from germline, CDR1 is MNHNS and CDR2 is SASEGT. CDR3 region: CASSEVPGVGYTF. CDR3 nucleotides: TGTGCCAGCAGTGAAGTCCCAGGGGTAGGCTACACCTTC.